The clone carrying this T cell receptor beta chain was seen a few times. Its antigen is undetermined. Constant-region reverse primers amplified full-length variable regions, followed by semi-nested Nested Universal Primer A PCR. TCRdb re-called the 5' RACE reads with MiXCR, one entry per CDR3 protein. This repertoire shows over 55,000 distinct CDR3 sequences, 30% found once; its top ten account for about 2.5%. Purified naive CD4+ T cells were depleted of CD25+ Tregs. Study outcomes and limitations: Tumor Tregs overlapped most with tumor, then blood, naive CD4+ cells. Tumor memory CD4+ T cell TCR gene usage was found to cluster with blood and lymph node memory CD4+ cells and with lymph node naive CD4+ cells.

This clonotype originated in a female donor with breast cancer. The sample consisted of tumor-infiltrating naive CD4+ T cells sorted from the breast tumor. The subset is: naive CD4+ T cells, CD4+CD45RA+CD25-.

CDR3: CASSLTHRDTQYF. In nucleotides, the CDR3 is TGTGCCAGCAGCTTAACCCACAGGGATACGCAGTATTTT. The gene calls are TRBV7-3 and TRBJ2-3; D may be TRBD1 (5 bases). The V and J ends lost 0 bases and 6 bases respectively, with 7 bases between them. Germline V CDR1 and CDR2: SGHTA, FQGTGA. The CDR3 consists of 13 residues.